A single sample is the source of the 6 T cell receptor beta chains below, sequenced in a study of blood T cells in healthy people across ages. Through a sample-barcoded 5' primer and a J-beta primer mix, a second PCR was run for 7 to 11 cycles. TCRdb processed the 5' RACE reads anew with MiXCR; each CDR3 protein has one entry. The data show 650,000 to 1,000,000 distinct CDR3 sequences, 30% to 45% seen once. The specimen was blood. These receptors were obtained from a man aged 18-30 years in good health.

In the case of this clonotype: The junction departs from germline at one end; a sequencing error may be responsible. The chain uses TRBV27 and TRBJ2-6; D may be TRBD1 (5 bases). Germline V CDR1 and CDR2: MNHEY, SMNVEV (reference sequence). There are 14 residues in the CDR3. The CDR3 DNA reads as TGTGCCAGCAGTTTATCGTCTGGGGCCGACGTCCTGACTTTC. Amino acids: CASSLSSGADVLTF.

This clonotype came up many times. This chain uses TRBV20-1 with TRBJ1-2; the D is unclear. The length of the CDR3 is 11 residues. The germline gives CDR1 DFQATT, CDR2 SNEGSKA (reference sequence). V was clipped by 5 bases and J by 8 bases, with 12 bases between them. DNA for the CDR3: TGCAGTGCTCCGGCCGCGCGGGGCTACACCTTC. This translates into CSAPAARGYTF.

This rearrangement joins TRBV7-2 to TRBJ1-1; D possibly corresponds to TRBD1 (5 bases). The germline V and J ends were trimmed by 1 base and 5 bases, with 14 bases remaining between them. Germline V gene sequence: CDR1 SGHTA, CDR2 FQGNSA. This CDR3 region has 15 residues. In nucleotides, the CDR3 is TGTGCCAGCAGCTTAGAACGGCAGGGTCATACTGAAGCTTTCTTT. Its protein is CASSLERQGHTEAFF.

This clonotype was counted only a few times. V usage is TRBV6-5 and J usage is TRBJ1-2; maybe TRBD1 (5 bases). The CDR3 consists of 15 residues. Germline-derived CDR1 and CDR2 are MNHEY and SVGAGI. Between the trimmed V and J ends, which lost 0 bases and 4 bases, there was a span of 12 bases. The CDR3 sequence: CASSYSSTRGYGYTF. DNA for the CDR3: TGTGCCAGCAGTTACTCGAGTACGAGGGGCTATGGCTACACCTTC.

Notes on this clonotype: A much bigger clone sits one base away, suggesting this may be a read error. This chain uses TRBV6-2 or TRBV6-3 with TRBJ2-1; no reliable D call. CDR3 size: 14 residues. Germline CDR1 MNHEY, CDR2 SVGEGT. The CDR3 loop is CAGSHILSYNEQFF. The CDR3 nucleotides are TGTGCCGGCAGCCACATACTCTCCTACAATGAGCAGTTCTTC.

This chain joins TRBV5-5 and TRBJ2-2, with a possible D match to TRBD1 (6 bases). This CDR3 region has 16 residues. The germline gives CDR1 SGHKS, CDR2 YYEKEE (reference sequence). Trimming took off 4 bases at V and 4 bases at J, with 17 bases between the two ends. CDR3 sequence: CASSNLDRKGTGELFF. The DNA for the CDR3 is TGTGCCAGCAGCAACCTTGACAGGAAGGGCACCGGGGAGCTGTTTTTT.